The 7 T cell receptor beta chains given below trace back to one sample, sequenced in a study of shared clonotypes between healthy human individuals. Here immunoSEQ multiplex PCR was the method, and the copy in TCRdb shows in-frame clones only, minus some. The sample shows roughly 490,000 clones, approximately 79% of them seen only once. Sequencing used PBMCs. These receptors came from a middle-aged woman in good health. Some clones in this sample may be carry-over from other donors' samples.

The chain employs TRBV6-6 and TRBJ1-1; tentative D call: TRBD1 (6 bases). The CDR3 length is 15 residues. Per the germline V gene, CDR1 is MNHNY and CDR2 is SVGAGI (reference sequence). V lost 3 bases and J lost 7, with 18 bases in between. The CDR3 DNA reads TGTGCCAGCAGTTATGTCCGGCAGGGGCTTGTTGAAGCTTTCTTT. Translation gives CASSYVRQGLVEAFF.

In regard to this clone: Other DNA sequences in the same sample also yield this CDR3. The V gene is TRBV7-9, the J gene TRBJ2-7, with D uncertain. Trimming pared 0 bases from V and 2 bases from J, leaving 8 bases between. The germline CDR1 and CDR2 sequences are SEHNR and FQNEAQ (reference sequence). This CDR3 is 14 amino acids long. The chain's CDR3 is CASSLAARTYEQYF. CDR3 nucleotides: TGTGCCAGCAGCTTAGCAGCCAGGACCTACGAGCAGTACTTC.

This rearrangement joins TRBV7-2 to TRBJ2-1; weak D call: TRBD2 (6 bases). CDR3 size: 15 residues. Germline CDR1 and CDR2: SGHTA and FQGNSA. V shed 1 base and J shed 1 base, with 8 bases lying between them. Here the CDR3 reads CASSLGRESYNEQFF. The CDR3 nucleotides are TGTGCCAGCAGCTTAGGGAGGGAGTCCTACAATGAGCAGTTCTTC.

In its sample, this clone was seen a few times. V is TRBV7-9 and J is TRBJ2-1; TRBD1 is a possible D gene (6 bases). CDR1 is SEHNR and CDR2 is FQNEAQ in the germline V gene (reference sequence). This CDR3 contains 14 residues. The V end lost 4 bases, the J end lost 6 bases, and 13 bases lay between the germline ends. This chain's CDR3 is CASSSDSPRNEQFF. The CDR3 region has the DNA TGTGCCAGCAGCTCGGACAGCCCACGCAATGAGCAGTTCTTC.

The rearrangement uses TRBV4-1 and TRBJ1-5; D remains unclear. CDR3 length equals 18 residues. Germline CDR1 and CDR2: MGHRA and YSYEKL. V shed 3 bases and J shed 4 bases, with 22 bases lying between them. In DNA, the CDR3 is TGCGCCAGCAGCCAGCTGAAAGAGGGTCCGCCCGGGAATCAGCCCCAGCATTTT. Its translation is CASSQLKEGPPGNQPQHF.

The rearrangement links TRBV6-1 to TRBJ2-1; no reliable D call. Trimming left V 1 base short and J 1 base short, with 8 bases between. Germline assignment: CDR1 MNHNS and CDR2 SASEGT. This CDR3 contains 15 residues. The CDR3 here is CASSEEDGSYNEQFF. The CDR3 bases are TGTGCCAGCAGTGAAGAAGACGGGTCCTACAATGAGCAGTTCTTC.

This clone was seen a few times. V usage is TRBV2 and J usage is TRBJ2-3; D possibly corresponds to TRBD2 (6 bases). The CDR3 consists of 14 residues. Germline CDR1 reads SNHLY; CDR2 reads FYNNEI. Trimming removed 7 bases from V and 10 bases from J, with 21 bases in between. CDR3 amino acids: CASNVQGTGTPQYF. The CDR3 coding sequence is TGTGCCAGCAATGTGCAGGGAACCGGGACTCCGCAGTATTTT.